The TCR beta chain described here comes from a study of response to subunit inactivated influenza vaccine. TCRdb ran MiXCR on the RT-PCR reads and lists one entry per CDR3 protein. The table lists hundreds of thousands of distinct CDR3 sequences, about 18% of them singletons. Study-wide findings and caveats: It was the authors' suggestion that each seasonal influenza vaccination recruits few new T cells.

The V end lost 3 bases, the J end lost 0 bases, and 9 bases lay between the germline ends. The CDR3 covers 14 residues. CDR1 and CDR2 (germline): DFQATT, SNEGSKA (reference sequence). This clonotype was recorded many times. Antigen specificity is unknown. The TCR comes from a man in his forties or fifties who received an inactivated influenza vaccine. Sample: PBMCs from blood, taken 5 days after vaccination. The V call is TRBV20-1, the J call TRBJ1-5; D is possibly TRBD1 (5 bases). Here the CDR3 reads CSASLGGSNQPQHF. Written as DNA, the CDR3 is TGCAGTGCTAGCCTCGGGGGTAGCAATCAGCCCCAGCATTTT.